This T cell receptor beta chain came from a study of identical twins. Each CDR3 protein is one row after TCRdb ran MiXCR on the 5' RACE reads. The sample consists of 400,000 to 650,000 distinct CDR3 sequences, about 20% of them appearing once. This clonotype came up a few times. Germline V lookup: CDR1 DFQATT, CDR2 SNEGSKA (reference sequence). The CDR3 extends over 14 amino acids. Deletions cut 1 base from V and 5 bases from J, with 15 bases between. The same data also went into a second study, on T cells expressing NK-cell markers. That work contributes: Beta-chain profiling covered CD3+CD56+NKG2C+, CD3+CD56+NKG2C- and CD3+CD56-NKG2C+ sorted subsets.

The receptor comes from a young woman in good health. This chain connects TRBV20-1 to TRBJ2-7; possibly TRBD2 for D (6 bases). The sequenced sample consisted of CD4+ T cells sorted from blood. CDR3 DNA: TGCAGTGCTAGAGTCCGACTAGTACAAGACGAGCAGTACTTC. It translates to CSARVRLVQDEQYF.